This TCR beta chain emerged from a study of cytomegalovirus exposure and HLA in healthy donors (TCRdb year 2017). For the study in its entirety: An earlier analysis of approximately 590 of the donors reported more than 250 Gb of sequence data and some 120 million unique TCR beta sequences from some 180 million T cells. In a later analysis, previously published TCR beta repertoires from hundreds of donors were re-analyzed and high-resolution HLA genotyping was added so that TCR occurrence patterns could be studied. The number of donors typed differed by locus, with roughly 620-630 for A, B, C, DRB1 and DQB1, approximately 500 for DQA1, 606 for DPA1, and around 450 for DPB1. The aim of the study was to test whether cataloging public T cell receptors could identify signatures of past pathogen exposure. Among roughly 400 genotyped donors of the cohort, an average of approximately 240,000 unique TCR beta nucleotide sequences were sequenced per donor, roughly 20% of them non-productive. Class I and class II HLA loci were covered by the typing at four-digit resolution. All discovery cohort repertoires had been generated using a single sequencing platform. Of the roughly 400 genotyped donors, approximately 80% fell in the genetic ancestry cluster associated with self-reported Caucasian donors. A later genetic analysis used genome-wide SNP genotypes for about 55% of the 666 donors, treating that subset as a discovery cohort. Rather than drawing on any new phenotypic data, the later analysis identified candidate immune exposures from TCR beta sequences and the way those sequences occurred across donors. A separate validation cohort of roughly 110 different subjects was used in addition to the approximately 610-subject first cohort. The T cell repertoires of several hundred subjects were profiled by immunosequencing and related to cytomegalovirus serostatus. High-throughput TCR immunosequencing, statistical association of individual TCRs with disease status, and machine learning were combined to predict cytomegalovirus infection status. To decide whether each TCR beta V gene segment behaved as functional or pseudogenic, an earlier analysis of approximately 590 of the donors relied on high-throughput TCR beta sequencing. Alongside the repertoire data, information on donor age, sex, ethnicity and CMV serostatus was compiled. Approximately 310 gigabases of sequencing data and tens of millions of unique TCR sequences were included in an early release covering about 700 HLA-typed donors. Five DR-DQ haplotypes were treated as single units for association and clustering because of strong linkage in the cohort.

From its cysteine to its phenylalanine, the CDR3 spans 19 amino acids. CDR3 DNA is the only sequence kept; it has 57 bases, read in frame from the first base. From V the trimming removes 4 bases and from J it removes 2 bases, while the gene matches leave 20 bases of the junction unaccounted for. CDR1 and CDR2 are drawn from the germline V gene (reference sequence): SGHKS, YYEKEE. The cohort was made up of approximately 700 healthy bone marrow donors. At the time of sampling, all cohort members were nominally healthy, though unrecorded immune exposures were likely present. The donor was CMV seronegative and was included in the group of a few hundred seronegative cohort members. Each donor provided a peripheral blood sample, and peripheral blood mononuclear cells were used for TCR beta sequencing. The Qiagen DNeasy Blood Extraction Kit was used to extract genomic DNA from the blood cell samples. The library was produced with the immunoSEQ multiplex PCR assay. For the multiplex PCR, a mixture combining 60 forward primers for TCR Vbeta segments and 13 reverse primers for TCR Jbeta segments was used. The CDR3 region of rearranged TCR beta genes was amplified from genomic DNA by a multiplex PCR assay. Amplified TCR beta libraries were sequenced as 87-base-pair reads on the Illumina HiSeq System. In the original analysis: Across the 700 or so repertoires, a later analysis counted approximately 75 million unique TCR beta chains, 9 million to 14 million of which were shared by at least two donors. To remove PCR and sequencing errors, raw reads were error-corrected and collapsed into unique sequences using a nearest-neighbor algorithm that merged closely related sequences. Alignment of CDR3 sequences to IMGT reference sequences was used to assign V, D and J gene segments. Each retained sequence needed at least a six-nucleotide match to both a V gene segment and a J gene segment. Rearrangements were classified as productive when the CDR3 lacked stop codons and remained in frame with V and J, and all other rearrangements were classified as non-productive. CDR3 was defined by IMGT convention, running from the second conserved V-encoded cysteine to the conserved J-encoded phenylalanine. The earlier analysis of some 540 of the donors excluded any sequence lacking an unambiguous match to a single V gene segment. An earlier analysis of 550 to 650 of the donors classified V segments as functional when productive rearrangements were above 56.7% and as segregating when the standard deviation between donors was above 5%. A statistical classification framework was built for diagnosing cytomegalovirus status from the catalog of TCR beta chain sequences. In a later analysis, V and J genes were assigned by comparing TCR nucleotide sequences against IMGT/GENE-DB human TR gene sequences. A later analysis assigned CDR3 sequences and most-parsimonious VDJ recombination scenarios with the TCRdist pipeline. A later analysis defined each TCR beta chain by its CDR3 amino acid sequence plus V-gene family, and excluded reads lacking a unique V-gene family. As a way to deal with suspected cross-contamination and a sequencing artifact, a later analysis dropped 450 to 700 nucleotide sequences that were highly shared and had low generation probability. In a later analysis, a clonal expansion index for each public chain was calculated from normalized within-repertoire ranks of inferred template counts. In a later analysis, generation probabilities were computed using a VDJ recombination model fitted to out-of-frame rearrangements, and the results were checked against IGoR. In a later analysis, TCR-TCR, TCR-HLA and TCR-CMV co-occurrence was scored with hypergeometric tests, and a repertoire-size bias correction was applied to TCR pairs. In a later analysis, false discovery rates were estimated by permuting HLA or CMV assignments 20 times. In a later analysis, co-occurring TCRs were grouped using DBSCAN, with TCRdist sequence similarity added in when clustering inside HLA-allele-positive subsets. Repertoires with fewer than 30,000 or more than 120,000 public chains, plus five repertoires with anomalous nucleotide sharing, were excluded from co-occurrence clustering. TCRdb took this table from immuneACCESS and kept in-frame rearrangements with V and J called. Such tables lack part of the clones; where checked against another copy, unresolved V genes explain under half of the gap, and the rest is unexplained. V, J and clone size derive from that table, while D and trimming were established from the DNA sequence. The sample profile shows some 100,000 clones; almost 75% of them were found once. The ten largest clones add up to approximately 8.4% of the sample.

On the study overall, not on this receptor specifically: In a later analysis, most CMV-associated TCR beta chains were found to appear HLA-restricted, with HLA associations seemingly driven largely by CMV exposure. For the cohort, immune exposure information was limited to CMV serostatus. The presence/absence analyses assumed that sequencing depth was roughly uniform across donors, and that assumption may not be true. When HLA alleles, especially DR and DQ, strongly co-occurred, attributing TCR associations to individual alleles was difficult. The classifier was reported to diagnose cytomegalovirus status with high specificity and sensitivity in both the original and validation cohorts. Compared with equally common non-associated chains, HLA-associated TCR beta chains in a later analysis were more clonally expanded and had lower generation probabilities. Because the 87-base-pair reads could not distinguish some IMGT-functional V segments, including TRBV6-2 and TRBV6-3, those segments were excluded. Compared with the approximately 600-donor mean, donors in an Asian-associated ancestry cluster had fewer N-insertions in productive TCRs, according to a later genetic analysis. According to the authors, the approach could potentially be generalized to other disease states and immunological phenotypes. This cohort had only TCR beta chains sequenced, and the lack of alpha or paired-chain data limited which features could be detected. Specific HLA alleles were associated with over 15,000 TCR beta sequences at a false discovery rate of 0.05 in a later analysis. Because counts were too low, 15 to 20 rarely observed V segments, including chromosome 9 orphons, were excluded from the earlier analysis of fewer than 650 of the donors. Most TCR sequences were seen in very few donors, while some public TCRs were found in many individuals. A cluster of highly shared sequence variants was judged likely to represent a technical artifact of the sequencing pipeline. In a later analysis, several top co-occurrence clusters were reported to appear linked to parvovirus B19, influenza, CMV and Epstein-Barr virus. HLA typing was unavailable for some donors at each locus, so association tests used only the typed subset. In vitro tests confirmed that a few of the cytomegalovirus-associated TCR beta chains recognize cytomegalovirus antigens. V-gene and J-gene trimming of TCR beta chains was associated with a missense DCLRE1C variant in a later genetic analysis, and the association was replicated in an independent cohort. In the study, 164 TCR beta chains were listed as associated with cytomegalovirus. According to a later analysis, TCR association rates differed among HLA loci, with DRB1 alleles showing the most associated TCRs and HLA-C alleles showing the fewest. Broadly in line with IMGT annotations, most TCR beta V segments showed up in productive rearrangements about 90% or about 30% of the time in an earlier analysis of approximately 640 of the donors. Correlated functional status among segregating V segments might reflect linkage disequilibrium, but an unknown experimental factor could not be ruled out. A further reported finding was that TCR beta sequences accurately predicted the HLA-A and HLA-B alleles for most subjects in the first cohort.

Note on this clone: Its antigen remains undetermined. There are no base qualities to consult, and no much larger clone falls within one base.

This TCR was sampled from a man aged 40-50 years in good health and CMV-seronegative. Recombination linked TRBV5-5 to TRBJ2-5, with TRBD1 matching 7 junction bases. The specimen sequenced was PBMCs. The DNA reads as follows: TGTGCCAGCAGCGCGGACGCGACGACAGGGACACTACCTCAAGAGACCCAGTACTTC. Translation gives CASSADATTGTLPQETQYF.